Each of the 30 T cell receptor beta chains below was sequenced from the same sample in a study of blood T cells in healthy people across ages. Using a J-beta primer mix together with a sample-barcoded 5' primer, a second PCR was run for roughly 7 to 11 cycles. TCRdb fed the 5' RACE reads into MiXCR, producing one record per CDR3 protein. The sample has roughly 800,000 distinct CDR3 sequences, 35% to 40% seen once. Sample: blood. All receptors derive from a man between 18 and 35 years old in good health.

This clonotype appeared a few times. V gene TRBV2 combines with J gene TRBJ2-1; D might be TRBD1 or TRBD2, each matching 5 bases. This CDR3 has 13 amino acids. V was clipped by 6 bases and J by 8 bases, with 14 bases between them. The germline V gene encodes CDR1 SNHLY and CDR2 FYNNEI. In DNA form, the CDR3 reads TGTGCCAGCAGCGCAGGGTTTAGCGATGAGCAGTTCTTC. As protein: CASSAGFSDEQFF.

This clonotype was seen repeatedly, ten times or more. This rearrangement joins TRBV10-3 to TRBJ1-6; a possible D gene is TRBD1 (5 bases). Germline CDR1 reads ENHRY; CDR2 reads SYGVKD. The V and J ends lost 8 bases and 8 bases respectively, with 13 bases between them. The CDR3 totals 13 residues. The CDR3 sequence: CAIAPQGDSPLHF. In DNA form, the CDR3 reads TGTGCCATCGCTCCTCAGGGAGATTCACCCCTCCACTTT.

Here the CDR3 reads CATRPRDNSYNEQYF. DNA of the CDR3: TGTGCCACCCGACCTCGAGATAACTCCTACAATGAGCAGTACTTC. The rearrangement uses TRBV10-3 and TRBJ2-1; D ambiguous. The last part of the DNA fits TRBJ2-7 better; the J call may be wrong. Germline-derived CDR1 and CDR2 are ENHRY and SYGVKD. The CDR3 is 15 amino acids.

V is TRBV21-1 and J is TRBJ2-3; the table's D call, TRBD2, has no DNA check behind it. TRBV21-1 is classified as a pseudogene. This CDR3 is 16 amino acids long. CDR3 DNA sequence: TGTGCCGGCAGCAAAGTGAACAGCCGAGGGACAGATACGCAGTATTTT. It specifies CAGSKVNSRGTDTQYF.

This chain links TRBV2 with TRBJ1-3; D uncertain. Per the germline V gene, CDR1 is SNHLY and CDR2 is FYNNEI. The CDR3 has 11 amino acids. V gave up 7 bases and J gave up 4 bases, with 5 bases separating them. CDR3 DNA sequence: TGTGCCAGCACCCCGGGAAACACCATATATTTT. This encodes CASTPGNTIYF.

The rearrangement links TRBV20-1 to TRBJ1-5; D is unclear. V lost 0 bases to trimming and J lost 0 bases, with 15 bases between them. Germline CDR1 is DFQATT and CDR2 is SNEGSKA (reference sequence). The length of the CDR3 is 17 residues. The CDR3 DNA follows: TGCAGTGCTAGAGAAGTGCAGAGAAGCTATAGCAATCAGCCCCAGCATTTT. This translates into CSAREVQRSYSNQPQHF.

This clonotype has ten or more counts. This chain uses TRBV29-1 with TRBJ2-7; unclear D gene. The germline CDR1 and CDR2 sequences are SQVTM and ANQGSEA. V was clipped by 3 bases and J by 3 bases, with 9 bases between them. The CDR3 covers 12 residues. For the CDR3, the DNA is TGCAGCGTTGAGTTAAAGGACTACGAGCAGTACTTC. This sequence encodes CSVELKDYEQYF.

Comment on this clonotype: A read error may explain this, as a much larger clone is one base away. The chain uses TRBV12-3 or TRBV12-4 and TRBJ2-5; D ambiguous. This CDR3 has 11 residues. With 3 bases removed from V and 11 bases from J, the gap between germline ends came to 10 bases. This CDR3 reads CASSFINEQYF. For the CDR3, the DNA is TGTGCCAGCAGTTTTATTAATGAGCAGTACTTC.

V usage is TRBV20-1 and J usage is TRBJ2-4, with a weak D call TRBD2 (6 bases). The J call is in doubt because the DNA end fits TRBJ2-5 better. CDR1 is DFQATT, CDR2 SNEGSKA, per germline (reference sequence). The CDR3 contains 16 residues. The DNA of the CDR3 is TGCAGTGCTAGAGTGATGGGCAGGGAGGAGAGGGAGACCCAGTACTTC. Translation gives CSARVMGREERETQYF.

Turning to this clonotype: A much bigger clone sits one base away, suggesting this may be a read error. The chain recombines TRBV27 with TRBJ1-6; 10 bases match TRBD1. In germline, CDR1 is MNHEY, CDR2 SMNVEV (reference sequence). CDR3 length: 15 amino acids. The CDR3 sequence: CASRAGDRGNSPPHF. CDR3 nucleotides: TGTGCCAGCAGAGCCGGGGACAGGGGTAATTCACCCCCCCACTTT.

The CDR3 sequence is CASSWDPGTRNTGELFF. CDR3 DNA: TGTGCCAGCAGTTGGGATCCCGGGACTAGAAACACCGGGGAGCTGTTTTTT. The genes are TRBV6-2 or TRBV6-3 and TRBJ2-2; 8 bases line up with TRBD2. The germline gives CDR1 MNHEY, CDR2 SVGEGT. CDR3 length: 17 amino acids. Germline trimming cut 4 bases from V and 2 bases from J; bases unmatched to any gene: 9.

This chain connects TRBV6-5 to TRBJ2-5; 8 bases agree with TRBD2. V trimming: 0 bases; J trimming: 4 bases; junction bases outside the gene matches: 10. This CDR3 contains 17 residues. Looked up from germline, CDR1 is MNHEY and CDR2 is SVGAGI. The CDR3 region is CASSYSGTSRGGETQYF. CDR3 sequence (DNA): TGTGCCAGCAGTTACTCTGGGACTAGTCGGGGTGGAGAGACCCAGTACTTC.

Only a few counts were recorded for this clonotype. The chain has TRBV18 and TRBJ2-5; no clear D gene. The CDR3 extends over 13 amino acids. Looked up from germline, CDR1 is KGHSH and CDR2 is LQKENI. Trimming removed 6 bases at V and 1 base at J, with 9 bases between. CDR3 sequence: CASSQSLQETQYF. As DNA, the CDR3 is TGTGCCAGCTCTCAAAGCCTCCAAGAGACCCAGTACTTC.

This sequence joins TRBV7-2 and TRBJ2-1, with TRBD2 identical over 10 bases. Germline V gives CDR1 SGHTA, CDR2 FQGNSA. CDR3 length equals 17 residues. V shed 5 bases and J 2 bases; nucleotides not matched to a gene: 9. The chain's CDR3 is CASSRRSGGATYNEQFF. CDR3 nucleotide sequence: TGTGCCAGCAGCCGAAGGAGCGGGGGGGCCACCTACAATGAGCAGTTCTTC.

This clonotype was found many times. The chain couples TRBV12-3 or TRBV12-4 to TRBJ2-7; tentatively, D is TRBD2 (6 bases). V lost 4 bases, J lost 0 bases, and 13 bases lay in between. This CDR3 has 15 residues. CDR3 protein: CASSWTIGGSYEQYF. For the CDR3, the DNA is TGTGCCAGCAGTTGGACGATCGGGGGCTCCTACGAGCAGTACTTC.

The sample holds one count of this clonotype. The J gene is TRBJ2-1, the V gene TRBV15; D not resolved. The ends were cut back, 1 base at V and 6 bases at J, with 13 bases in the middle. Germline CDR1 is LNHNV and CDR2 is YYDKDF (reference sequence). The CDR3 sequence is 15 residues long. CDR3 nucleotides: TGTGCCACCAGCAGAGCCCTCGCGGCCATCAATGAGCAGTTCTTC. Its translation is CATSRALAAINEQFF.

This chain uses TRBV4-3 with TRBJ2-3; D may be TRBD1 (6 bases). The germline V gene encodes CDR1 LGHNA and CDR2 YSLEER. Deletions cut 1 base from V and 1 base from J, with 9 bases between. CDR3 length equals 15 residues. The CDR3, as DNA: TGCGCCAGCAGCCAAGCTGGGGGCCGCACAGATACGCAGTATTTT. This sequence encodes CASSQAGGRTDTQYF.

In its sample, this clonotype was seen a few times. In DNA, the CDR3 is TGCGCCAGCGAGATGGGTACAGGGCGCTCTGGGGCCAACGTCCTGACTTTC. Residues: CASEMGTGRSGANVLTF. J is TRBJ2-6 and V is TRBV5-1, with D tentatively TRBD1 (6 bases). Trimming shortened V by 7 bases and J by 0 bases, and 17 bases separated the two germline ends. The CDR3 is 17 amino acids. Germline V gene lookup returns CDR1 SGHRS and CDR2 YFSETQ.

In this sample, this clonotype turned up a few times. The V gene is TRBV29-1, the J gene TRBJ1-1; D unclear. CDR3 length equals 11 residues. Germline V gene sequence: CDR1 SQVTM, CDR2 ANQGSEA. V lost 4 bases, J lost 1 base, and 4 bases lay in between. CDR3 loop: CSVGSNTEAFF. CDR3 DNA sequence: TGCAGCGTTGGGTCGAACACTGAAGCTTTCTTT.

This clonotype has just a few counts. The J gene is TRBJ2-1, the V gene TRBV9; a weak D match, TRBD2 (5 bases). Between the trimmed V and J ends, which lost 4 bases and 6 bases, there was a span of 14 bases. Germline V gene sequence: CDR1 SGDLS, CDR2 YYNGEE. This CDR3 contains 14 residues. The CDR3 DNA follows: TGTGCCAGCAGCCCCGCGATGGGGAGCAATGAGCAGTTCTTC. It codes for CASSPAMGSNEQFF.

This clonotype has just a few counts. This sequence joins TRBV10-3 and TRBJ1-1; weak D call: TRBD1 (6 bases). Germline loops: CDR1 ENHRY, CDR2 SYGVKD. V lost 4 bases and J lost 3, with 15 bases in between. The CDR3 extends over 15 amino acids. The CDR3, as DNA: TGTGCCATCAGTGGTGTTGGGAGGGGGTACACTGAAGCTTTCTTT. Translation: CAISGVGRGYTEAFF.

The rearrangement links TRBV29-1 to TRBJ2-3; 7 nucleotides agree with TRBD1. With 4 bases clipped from V and 2 bases from J, the junction kept 9 bases outside the gene matches. Looked up from germline, CDR1 is SQVTM and CDR2 is ANQGSEA. The CDR3 is made up of 15 amino acids. The CDR3 sequence is CSVVAEDRYTDTQYF. CDR3 in DNA: TGCAGCGTTGTGGCCGAGGACAGGTACACAGATACGCAGTATTTT.

About this clonotype: A read error is possible here, since a much larger clone lies one base away. The genes are TRBV6-6 and TRBJ2-1; D is uncertain. Per germline, CDR1 MNHNY and CDR2 SVGAGI (reference sequence). CDR3 length: 13 amino acids. CDR3 nucleotide sequence: TGTGCCAGCAGTGACTCGCAGAGCAATGAGCAGTTCTTC. This sequence encodes CASSDSQSNEQFF.

CDR3 coding DNA: TGTGCCAGCAGCCCCCGGCAGGTTAGCAATCAGCCCCAGCATTTT. Residues: CASSPRQVSNQPQHF. The chain recombines TRBV27 with TRBJ1-5, with D unresolved. CDR3 length equals 15 residues. Germline loops: CDR1 MNHEY, CDR2 SMNVEV (reference sequence). Trimming removed 6 bases from V and 0 bases from J, with 12 bases in between.

This clonotype was counted once. Given a much more abundant clone one base away, this may be a read error. The chain recombines TRBV10-3 with TRBJ2-7; 7 bases line up with TRBD1. The CDR3 is made up of 14 amino acids. The germline CDR1 and CDR2 sequences are ENHRY and SYGVKD. V was clipped by 2 bases and J by 6 bases; unmatched bases: 7. CDR3: CAISEGQAGREQYF. In DNA form, the CDR3 reads TGTGCCATCAGTGAGGGACAGGCAGGTCGCGAGCAGTACTTC.

This clonotype was found a few times. The genes are TRBV5-1 and TRBJ1-2, with 7 bases lining up with TRBD1. The J segment lost 6 bases and the V segment lost 4 bases, leaving 9 bases of the junction unmatched. This CDR3 comprises 14 residues. Germline CDR1 reads SGHRS; CDR2 reads YFSETQ. This CDR3 reads CASSVYRGDDGYTF. CDR3 bases: TGCGCCAGCAGCGTTTACAGGGGAGACGATGGCTACACCTTC.

There are a few counts of this clonotype. The rearrangement uses TRBV12-3 or TRBV12-4 and TRBJ2-3; D gene uncertain. Trimming pared 5 bases from V and 2 bases from J, leaving 11 bases between. This CDR3 contains 14 residues. CDR3 in DNA: TGTGCCAGCAGTAGGGCCCTTAACACAGATACGCAGTATTTT. Protein product: CASSRALNTDTQYF.

V usage is TRBV20-1 and J usage is TRBJ2-1; D might be TRBD1 (5 bases). Germline lookup yields CDR1 DFQATT and CDR2 SNEGSKA (reference sequence). The length of the CDR3 is 14 residues. V was shortened by 5 bases and J by 10 bases, with 21 bases between the two germline ends. CDR3 in DNA: TGCAGTGCTGTAAACAGGTTAGGCTCCTACGAGCAGTTCTTC. Its translation is CSAVNRLGSYEQFF.

This clonotype occurred a few times. The rearrangement joins TRBV29-1 to TRBJ1-2; D gene uncertain. Germline V CDR1 and CDR2: SQVTM, ANQGSEA. Trimming took 7 bases from V and 4 from J, leaving 10 bases between them. The CDR3 has 11 residues. CDR3 protein: CSAESSYGYTF. CDR3 DNA sequence: TGCAGCGCCGAATCCAGCTATGGCTACACCTTC.

This clonotype was seen only a few times. This chain joins TRBV5-1 and TRBJ2-3, with D possibly TRBD2 on 6 matching bases. Trimming removed 5 bases from V and 1 base from J, with 11 bases in between. From germline, CDR1 is SGHRS and CDR2 YFSETQ. This CDR3 contains 14 residues. The CDR3 bases are TGCGCCAGCAGACTTGGGACTCGCACAGATACGCAGTATTTT. Its protein is CASRLGTRTDTQYF.